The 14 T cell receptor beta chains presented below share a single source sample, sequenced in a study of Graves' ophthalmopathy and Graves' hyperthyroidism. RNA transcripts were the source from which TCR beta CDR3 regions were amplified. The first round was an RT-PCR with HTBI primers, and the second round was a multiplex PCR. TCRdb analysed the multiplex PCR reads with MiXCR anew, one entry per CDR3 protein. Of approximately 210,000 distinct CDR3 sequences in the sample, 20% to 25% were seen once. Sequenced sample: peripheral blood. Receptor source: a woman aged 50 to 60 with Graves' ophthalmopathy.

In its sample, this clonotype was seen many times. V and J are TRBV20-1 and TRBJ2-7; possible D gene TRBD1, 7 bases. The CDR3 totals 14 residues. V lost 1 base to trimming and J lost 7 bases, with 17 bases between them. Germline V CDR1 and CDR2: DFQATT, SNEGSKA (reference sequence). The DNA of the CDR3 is TGCAGTGCTAGAGCGAAACAGACAGGGAGGGAGCAGTACTTC. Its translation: CSARAKQTGREQYF.

CDR3 loop: CASSEHKGFGNTIYF. For the CDR3, the DNA is TGTGCCAGCAGTGAACATAAGGGGTTTGGAAACACCATATATTTT. The chain has TRBV25-1 and TRBJ1-3; weak D call: TRBD1 (5 bases). Trimming took off 2 bases at V and 3 bases at J, with 11 bases between the two ends. Looked up from germline, CDR1 is MGHDK and CDR2 is SYGVNS. The length of the CDR3 is 15 residues.

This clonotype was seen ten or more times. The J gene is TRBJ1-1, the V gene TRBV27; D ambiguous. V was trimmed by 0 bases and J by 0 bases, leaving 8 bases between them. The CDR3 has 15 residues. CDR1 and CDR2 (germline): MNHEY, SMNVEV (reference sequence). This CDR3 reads CASSLSRGLNTEAFF. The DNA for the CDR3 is TGTGCCAGCAGTTTATCCAGAGGGTTGAACACTGAAGCTTTCTTT.

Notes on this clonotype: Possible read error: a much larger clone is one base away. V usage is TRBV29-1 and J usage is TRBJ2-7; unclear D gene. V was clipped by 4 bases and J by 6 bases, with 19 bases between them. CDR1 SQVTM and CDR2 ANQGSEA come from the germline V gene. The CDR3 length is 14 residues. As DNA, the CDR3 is TGCAGCGTTGTCACGCGACTGGTGCTCGGCGAGCAGTACTTC. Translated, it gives CSVVTRLVLGEQYF.

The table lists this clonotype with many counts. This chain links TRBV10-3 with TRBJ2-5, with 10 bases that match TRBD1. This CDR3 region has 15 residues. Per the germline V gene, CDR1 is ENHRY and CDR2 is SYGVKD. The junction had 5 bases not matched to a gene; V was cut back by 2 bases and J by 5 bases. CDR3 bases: TGTGCCATCAGTGAGCGGGACAGGGGAGGGGAGACCCAGTACTTC. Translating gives CAISERDRGGETQYF.

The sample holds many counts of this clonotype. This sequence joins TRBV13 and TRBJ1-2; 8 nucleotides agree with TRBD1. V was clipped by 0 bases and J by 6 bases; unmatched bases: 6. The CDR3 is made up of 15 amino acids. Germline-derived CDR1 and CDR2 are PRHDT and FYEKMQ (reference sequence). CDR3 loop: CASSLGPGGSDGYTF. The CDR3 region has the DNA TGTGCCAGCAGCTTAGGTCCAGGGGGCTCGGATGGCTACACCTTC.

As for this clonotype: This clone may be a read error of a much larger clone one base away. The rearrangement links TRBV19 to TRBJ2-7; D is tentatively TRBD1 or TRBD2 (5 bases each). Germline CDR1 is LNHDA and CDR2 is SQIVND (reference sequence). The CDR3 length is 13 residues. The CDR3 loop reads CVSGRDETYEQYF. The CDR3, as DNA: TGTGTCAGTGGCAGGGACGAGACCTACGAGCAGTACTTC.

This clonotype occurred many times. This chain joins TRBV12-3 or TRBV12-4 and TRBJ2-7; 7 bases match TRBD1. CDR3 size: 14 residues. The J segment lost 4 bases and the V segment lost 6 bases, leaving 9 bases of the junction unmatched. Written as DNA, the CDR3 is TGTGCCAGCAGCTGGCAGGGGGTGCAATACGAGCAGTACTTC. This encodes CASSWQGVQYEQYF.

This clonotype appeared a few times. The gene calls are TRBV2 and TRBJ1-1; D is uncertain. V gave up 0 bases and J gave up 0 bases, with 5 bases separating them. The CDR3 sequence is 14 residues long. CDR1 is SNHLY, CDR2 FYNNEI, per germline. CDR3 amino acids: CASSEAGLNTEAFF. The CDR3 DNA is TGTGCCAGCAGTGAAGCAGGGCTGAACACTGAAGCTTTCTTT.

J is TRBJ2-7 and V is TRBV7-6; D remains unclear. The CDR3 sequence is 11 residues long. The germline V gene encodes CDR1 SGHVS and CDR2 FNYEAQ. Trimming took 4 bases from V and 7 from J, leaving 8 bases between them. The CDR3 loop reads CASSSSSEQYF. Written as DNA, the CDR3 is TGTGCCAGCAGCTCCTCCTCGGAGCAGTACTTC.

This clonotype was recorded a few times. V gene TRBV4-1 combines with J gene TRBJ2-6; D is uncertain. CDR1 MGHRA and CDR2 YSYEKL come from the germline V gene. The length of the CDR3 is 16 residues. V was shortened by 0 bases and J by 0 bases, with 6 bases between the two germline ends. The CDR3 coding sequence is TGCGCCAGCAGCCAAGATCGGTTCTCTGGGGCCAACGTCCTGACTTTC. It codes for CASSQDRFSGANVLTF.

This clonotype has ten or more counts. The CDR3 is CASRLVTGLAGSSPYEQYF. DNA of the CDR3: TGTGCCAGCAGACTTGTTACGGGACTAGCGGGATCCTCGCCCTACGAGCAGTACTTC. The chain couples TRBV6-5 to TRBJ2-7; 13 nucleotides align to TRBD2. V lost 6 bases to trimming and J lost 2 bases; unmatched junction nucleotides: 16. Germline V gene data show CDR1 as MNHEY and CDR2 as SVGAGI. The CDR3 extends over 19 amino acids.

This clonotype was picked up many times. CDR3 residues: CASSPQGNGGELFF. As DNA, the CDR3 is TGTGCCAGCAGCCCCCAGGGGAACGGCGGGGAGCTGTTTTTT. The chain combines TRBV7-3 with TRBJ2-2, with D perhaps TRBD1 (6 bases). CDR3 length equals 14 residues. From germline, CDR1 is SGHTA and CDR2 FQGTGA. With 5 bases removed from V and 7 bases from J, the gap between germline ends came to 14 bases.

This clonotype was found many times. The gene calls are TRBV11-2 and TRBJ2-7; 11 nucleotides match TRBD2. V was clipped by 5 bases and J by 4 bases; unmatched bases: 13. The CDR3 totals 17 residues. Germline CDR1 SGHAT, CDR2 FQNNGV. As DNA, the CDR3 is TGTGCCAGCAGCGAAACTAGCGGGAGAACCCCCGGATACGAGCAGTACTTC. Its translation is CASSETSGRTPGYEQYF.